Listed below are T cell receptor beta chains from one sample, sequenced in a study of shared clonotypes between healthy human individuals. Assay: immunoSEQ multiplex PCR; the TCRdb copy retains only in-frame clones and omits some. The table shows approximately 840,000 clones, with around 96% occurring only once. The sample was naive CD8+ T cells sorted from blood. These receptors were taken from a man younger than 40 in good health. CDR3s include the opening cysteine and the closing phenylalanine or tryptophan. The D gene is left open where the match is weak. For some rows the clone size is stated as once, few or many, or as a class when expanded; others skip it.

CDR3 protein,CDR3 DNA,J gene,clone size,D gene,V gene
CSVEDEGQDFTQYF,TGCAGCGTTGAAGACGAAGGACAGGACTTTACGCAGTATTTT,TRBJ2-3,.,TRBD1,TRBV29-1
CASSLSGTSGTNEQFF,TGTGCCAGCAGCTTATCCGGGACTAGCGGGACGAATGAGCAGTTCTTC,TRBJ2-1,.,TRBD2,TRBV7-6
CASSSPTASYEQYF,TGTGCCAGCAGCTCACCGACAGCCTCCTACGAGCAGTACTTC,TRBJ2-7,.,.,TRBV7-9
CASSLGRTYEQYF,TGTGCCAGCAGCTTGGGCAGAACCTACGAGCAGTACTTC,TRBJ2-7,.,.,TRBV7-8
CASSQGPGIPYGYTF,TGCGCCAGCAGCCAGGGTCCCGGTATCCCCTATGGCTACACCTTC,TRBJ1-2,.,.,TRBV4-3
CASIQGNYEQYF,TGTGCCAGCATCCAGGGTAACTACGAGCAGTACTTC,TRBJ2-7,.,.,TRBV6-1
CSVPGTGTEAFF,TGCAGCGTTCCGGGTACAGGCACTGAAGCTTTCTTT,TRBJ1-1,.,.,TRBV29-1
CASSELTGELFF,TGTGCCAGCAGTGAACTCACCGGGGAGCTGTTTTTT,TRBJ2-2,once,.,TRBV2
CASSNRVDTQYF,TGTGCCAGCAGCAACAGGGTAGATACGCAGTATTTT,TRBJ2-3,.,.,TRBV2
CASSIDSGGGVSYEQYF,TGTGCCAGTAGTATAGATTCGGGAGGGGGCGTTTCCTACGAGCAGTACTTC,TRBJ2-7,.,.,TRBV19
CASSLELPGPIDYEQYF,TGTGCCAGCAGCTTGGAACTCCCGGGACCCATTGACTACGAGCAGTACTTC,TRBJ2-7,.,.,TRBV5-4
CASSWGGTNSYEQYF,TGTGCCAGCAGCTGGGGTGGGACTAACTCCTACGAGCAGTACTTC,TRBJ2-7,.,TRBD2,TRBV28
CASSLGSGLVVYEQYF,TGTGCCAGCAGTCTGGGTTCGGGACTAGTCGTTTACGAGCAGTACTTC,TRBJ2-7,.,TRBD2,TRBV5-6
CASSQSQGLDIQYF,TGCGCCAGCAGCCAATCTCAGGGTTTGGACATTCAGTACTTC,TRBJ2-4,.,.,TRBV4-1
CASSLAGQGYEQYF,TGTGCCAGCAGCTTAGCCGGACAGGGCTACGAGCAGTACTTC,TRBJ2-7,.,TRBD1,TRBV7-2
CASIEGARTEAFF,TGTGCCAGCATCGAGGGGGCGCGTACTGAAGCTTTCTTT,TRBJ1-1,.,TRBD1,TRBV7-9
CASQTTGFPDTQYF,TGTGCCAGCCAGACCACAGGGTTTCCAGATACGCAGTATTTT,TRBJ2-3,.,.,TRBV18
CASSSGTGIWNTIYF,TGTGCCAGCAGCTCCGGGACAGGAATATGGAACACCATATATTTT,TRBJ1-3,.,TRBD1,TRBV7-6
CSVEMRGRNEKLFF,TGCAGCGTCGAGATGAGGGGGCGTAATGAAAAACTGTTTTTT,TRBJ1-4,.,TRBD1,TRBV29-1
CASSSLRTGVGAETQYF,TGTGCCAGCAGTTCGTTACGCACGGGCGTTGGTGCGGAGACCCAGTACTTC,TRBJ2-5,.,.,TRBV27